Listed below are T cell receptor beta chains from one sample, sequenced in a study of post-analysis software for immune sequencing data. TCRdb processed the PCR reads anew with MiXCR; each CDR3 protein has one entry. Of 750,000 to 900,000 distinct CDR3 sequences listed, 35% to 55% are singletons. The sequencing input was blood. The receptor set was obtained from a girl aged 5 to 17 with multiple sclerosis. The CDR3 runs from the conserved cysteine through the conserved F or W. A D gene is named only where the DNA matches it firmly. Part of the rows lack a size; the others show once, few, many or a class for expanded clones.

>TRBJ2-5|TRBD2|-|TRBV2
CARRVAGDETQYF
TGTGCCAGGAGAGTAGCGGGAGACGAGACCCAGTACTTC
>TRBJ2-7|TRBD2|-|TRBV20-1
CSAKKGSGRAYEQYF
TGCAGTGCTAAAAAAGGGAGCGGGAGGGCCTACGAGCAGTACTTC
>TRBJ2-7|-|-|TRBV11-2
CASRHKGSYEQYF
TGTGCCAGCAGACACAAGGGATCCTACGAGCAGTACTTC
>TRBJ2-5|TRBD1|few|TRBV2
CASRTGNEETQYF
TGTGCCAGCAGGACAGGGAATGAAGAGACCCAGTACTTC
>TRBJ1-1|-|-|TRBV20-1
CSAEAQGSGTNTEAFF
TGCAGTGCTGAAGCCCAGGGTTCAGGGACGAACACTGAAGCTTTCTTT
>TRBJ2-6|TRBD1|-|TRBV10-3
CAIRVGTGESGANVLTF
TGTGCCATCAGGGTCGGGACAGGGGAATCTGGGGCCAACGTCCTGACTTTC
>TRBJ1-6|-|-|TRBV6-1
CASREGPEDSPLHF
TGTGCCAGCAGGGAGGGTCCTGAGGATTCACCCCTCCACTTT
>TRBJ2-1|-|few|TRBV6-2/TRBV6-3
CASTNREQEQFF
TGTGCCAGCACCAACAGGGAACAGGAGCAGTTCTTC
>TRBJ2-1|-|once|TRBV15
CATSRDRGNSYNEQFF
TGTGCCACCAGCAGAGATCGCGGTAACTCCTACAATGAGCAGTTCTTC
>TRBJ2-1|-|-|TRBV20-1
CSAPLTGPNNEQFF
TGCAGTGCTCCCCTGACAGGACCTAACAATGAGCAGTTCTTC
>TRBJ2-3|-|-|TRBV14
CASSQAGFTDTQYF
TGTGCCAGCAGCCAAGCGGGGTTCACAGATACGCAGTATTTT
>TRBJ1-1|TRBD1|-|TRBV10-3
CAISRTGNTEAFF
TGTGCCATCAGTAGGACAGGGAACACTGAAGCTTTCTTT
>TRBJ2-1|-|-|TRBV28
CASSPPFQGFNEQFF
TGTGCCAGCAGTCCCCCCTTTCAGGGCTTTAATGAGCAGTTCTTC
>TRBJ1-4|-|few|TRBV5-1
CASSLGNRVATNEKLFF
TGCGCCAGCAGCTTGGGGAACAGGGTTGCAACTAATGAAAAACTGTTTTTT
>TRBJ1-2|-|few|TRBV28
CASSPPVEHANYGYTF
TGTGCCAGCAGTCCACCAGTTGAGCACGCCAACTATGGCTACACCTTC
>TRBJ1-2|-|many|TRBV6-5
CASSYSGTFAAGYTF
TGTGCCAGCAGTTATTCCGGCACCTTTGCCGCTGGCTACACCTTC
>TRBJ1-1|-|many|TRBV4-3
CASSQERAGNTEAFF
TGCGCCAGCAGCCAAGAGCGAGCGGGGAACACTGAAGCTTTCTTT
>TRBJ2-7|TRBD2|-|TRBV29-1
CSVEEGLYRTSGRDEQYF
TGCAGCGTTGAAGAGGGGCTGTATAGGACTAGCGGGAGGGACGAGCAGTACTTC
>TRBJ1-1|-|-|TRBV4-3
CASSQDWGTNTEAFF
TGCGCCAGCAGCCAAGATTGGGGGACGAACACTGAAGCTTTCTTT
>TRBJ2-4|-|-|TRBV6-2/TRBV6-3
CASSSPGVQAKNIQYF
TGTGCCAGCAGTTCCCCGGGGGTCCAAGCCAAAAACATTCAGTACTTC
>TRBJ2-4|-|-|TRBV6-6
CASKGSGNIQYF
TGTGCCAGTAAGGGATCCGGAAACATTCAGTACTTC
>TRBJ2-1|-|many|TRBV12-3/TRBV12-4
CASSLRGGSYNEQFF
TGTGCCAGCAGTTTAAGGGGGGGATCCTACAATGAGCAGTTCTTC
>TRBJ2-4|-|-|TRBV12-3/TRBV12-4
CASSLELAPAKNIQYF
TGTGCCAGCAGTTTAGAACTAGCCCCCGCCAAAAACATTCAGTACTTC
>TRBJ2-1|-|-|TRBV5-1
CASSLGSFSGTYNEQFF
TGCGCCAGCAGCTTGGGATCTTTCTCCGGGACCTACAATGAGCAGTTCTTC
>TRBJ2-1|TRBD2|-|TRBV7-9
CASSLGAVWARRGNEQFF
TGTGCCAGCAGCTTAGGCGCGGTCTGGGCACGGCGGGGGAATGAGCAGTTCTTC
>TRBJ2-7|-|many|TRBV29-1
CSVEVVEGGEQYF
TGCAGCGTTGAAGTGGTAGAAGGGGGCGAGCAGTACTTC
>TRBJ1-2|-|-|TRBV20-1
CSARNDRWGGYTF
TGCAGTGCTAGGAACGATCGGTGGGGAGGCTACACCTTC
>TRBJ1-2|-|-|TRBV12-3/TRBV12-4
CANSLFRGDYGYTF
TGTGCCAACAGTTTATTTCGGGGAGACTATGGCTACACCTTC
>TRBJ2-5|TRBD2|few|TRBV19
CASNRASGTQETQYF
TGTGCCAGTAATAGGGCTAGCGGGACTCAAGAGACCCAGTACTTC
>TRBJ2-7|TRBD1|-|TRBV5-1
CASSFTGGHEQYF
TGCGCCAGCAGCTTTACAGGGGGCCACGAGCAGTACTTC
>TRBJ2-1|-|-|TRBV7-8
CASSPPGRGGPYNEQFF
TGTGCCAGCAGCCCCCCGGGGCGGGGCGGACCTTACAATGAGCAGTTCTTC
>TRBJ2-2|-|-|TRBV4-3
CASSPGTTVGELFF
TGCGCCAGCAGCCCCGGGACGACGGTCGGGGAGCTGTTTTTT
>TRBJ2-1|TRBD2|-|TRBV11-2
CASRQLAGSYNEQFF
TGTGCCAGCAGGCAACTAGCGGGCTCCTACAATGAGCAGTTCTTC
>TRBJ2-3|TRBD2|few|TRBV20-1
CSAGQREVSDTQYF
TGCAGTGCCGGTCAACGGGAGGTTTCAGATACGCAGTATTTT
>TRBJ1-1|-|-|TRBV6-5
CASSYDPGAFPEAFF
TGTGCCAGCAGTTACGACCCGGGGGCCTTCCCTGAAGCTTTCTTT
>TRBJ1-1|-|-|TRBV29-1
CSVHSGLLMNTEAFF
TGCAGCGTTCATTCGGGACTTCTAATGAACACTGAAGCTTTCTTT
>TRBJ2-4|-|few|TRBV7-9
CASSPWTVQDIQYF
TGTGCCAGCAGCCCCTGGACAGTTCAAGACATTCAGTACTTC
>TRBJ1-1|TRBD1|-|TRBV29-1
CNVSGTGGTEAFF
TGCAACGTTTCGGGGACAGGGGGCACTGAAGCTTTCTTT
>TRBJ2-3|TRBD2|many|TRBV20-1
CSACGRATDTQYF
TGCAGTGCGTGCGGGAGGGCCACAGATACGCAGTATTTT
>TRBJ1-2|TRBD1|few|TRBV9
CASSSRGQTKNGYTF
TGTGCCAGCAGCTCGAGGGGACAGACAAAGAATGGCTACACCTTC